This T cell receptor beta chain was sequenced for a study of OX40 agonist ivuxolimab in advanced cancers. The wider study: Dose-escalation patients had hepatocellular carcinoma, melanoma, renal cell or head and neck cancer. The study's findings and limits: Expanded peripheral T-cell antigen specificity went undetermined.

V was cut by 8 bases and J by 4 bases, with 12 bases left in between. The germline CDR1 and CDR2 sequences are SEHNR and FQNEAQ (reference sequence). This CDR3 has 13 amino acids. Method: immunoSEQ multiplex PCR; TCRdb's copy keeps in-frame clones and lacks some. The sample shows approximately 90,000 clones, 90% to 95% of them seen only once. Comments on this clone: What it binds is unknown.

The sequenced sample was CD4+ or CD8+ T cells sorted from blood, obtained in a trial of the OX40 agonist ivuxolimab. This sequence was found in an adult with an advanced solid tumor such as melanoma, head and neck, liver or kidney cancer. This chain uses TRBV7-9 with TRBJ2-4, with D hard to call. In nucleotides, the CDR3 is TGTGCCAGCCGACGACACATGAAAAACATTCAGTACTTC. This codes for CASRRHMKNIQYF.